Shown below are 26 T cell receptor beta chains from a single sample sequenced in a study of blood T cell repertoires in COVID-19. Here immunoSEQ multiplex PCR was the method, and the copy in TCRdb shows in-frame clones only, minus some. This repertoire shows more than 200,000 clones, approximately 86% found once; its top ten account for approximately 0.7%. Sequenced: peripheral blood. Receptor source: a man aged 35 to 55 with acute or convalescent COVID-19.

For the CDR3, the DNA is TGTGCCAGCAGCCCGGGGACAGGGGGCTCGGACACTGAAGCTTTCTTT. As protein: CASSPGTGGSDTEAFF. The V and J genes are TRBV5-4 and TRBJ1-1, with 12 bases identical to TRBD1. The CDR3 length is 16 residues. With 4 bases clipped from V and 3 bases from J, the junction kept 7 bases outside the gene matches. Germline values: CDR1 SGHNT, CDR2 YYREEE (reference sequence).

The CDR3 DNA reads as TGTGCCAGTACCGTCGGATCCGGGACAGCGAGTTTTAATCAGCCCCAGCATTTT. It translates to CASTVGSGTASFNQPQHF. This chain links TRBV19 with TRBJ1-5, with 7 bases fitting TRBD1. The junction had 19 bases not matched to a gene; V was cut back by 7 bases and J by 4 bases. CDR1 is LNHDA, CDR2 SQIVND, per germline (reference sequence). The CDR3 length is 18 residues. The full variable domain, completed using reference TRBV19 and TRBJ1-5, is DGGITQSPKYLFRKEGQNVTLSCEQNLNHDAMYWYRQDPGQGLRLIYYSQIVNDFQKGDIAEGYSVSREKKESFPLTVTSAQKNPTAFYLCASTVGSGTASFNQPQHFGDGTRLSIL.

The chain links TRBV7-9 to TRBJ2-5; maybe TRBD1 (5 bases). Germline CDR1 reads SEHNR; CDR2 reads FQNEAQ (reference sequence). This CDR3 region has 15 residues. The V end lost 5 bases, the J end lost 1 base, and 14 bases lay between the germline ends. The CDR3 nucleotides are TGTGCCAGCAGCGGCGCACAGGACCTCCAAGAGACCCAGTACTTC. Its translation is CASSGAQDLQETQYF.

The chain joins TRBV2 to TRBJ2-7, with a weak D call TRBD2 (7 bases). V was trimmed by 2 bases and J by 4 bases, leaving 18 bases between them. This CDR3 has 16 amino acids. The germline V gene encodes CDR1 SNHLY and CDR2 FYNNEI. The CDR3 spells CASSERRGGGGYEQYF. The CDR3 coding sequence is TGTGCCAGCAGTGAAAGGAGGGGGGGCGGTGGTTACGAGCAGTACTTC.

This chain uses TRBV7-6 with TRBJ1-4; tentative D call: TRBD1 (6 bases). This CDR3 contains 17 residues. Germline V gene lookup returns CDR1 SGHVS and CDR2 FNYEAQ. V was shortened by 2 bases and J by 7 bases, with 20 bases between the two germline ends. The DNA of the CDR3 is TGTGCCAGCAGCTTATCCGGCAGGGACAAGCTTACTGAAAAACTGTTTTTT. Translation: CASSLSGRDKLTEKLFF.

V and J are TRBV27 and TRBJ2-1, with TRBD2 identical over 10 bases. Germline CDR1 and CDR2: MNHEY and SMNVEV (reference sequence). V shed 2 bases, J shed 8 bases, and the junction held 15 bases outside the gene matches. This CDR3 spans 18 amino acids. The CDR3 protein is CASSLGPPASGSFDEQFF. In nucleotides, the CDR3 is TGTGCCAGCAGTTTAGGGCCCCCGGCTAGCGGGAGTTTTGATGAGCAGTTCTTC.

This clone was observed a single time. V usage is TRBV7-9 and J usage is TRBJ1-2; TRBD1 matches at 10 bases. J lost 8 bases, V lost 4 bases, and 4 bases had no gene match. The CDR3 is made up of 13 amino acids. Germline V gene lookup returns CDR1 SEHNR and CDR2 FQNEAQ (reference sequence). CDR3 nucleotides: TGTGCCAGCAGCTATGGACAGGGGGTAGGCTACACCTTC. Protein sequence: CASSYGQGVGYTF.

The chain employs TRBV19 and TRBJ1-5; maybe TRBD1 (5 bases). Trimming removed 3 bases at V and 0 bases at J, with 15 bases between. The CDR3 is 17 amino acids. Per germline, CDR1 LNHDA and CDR2 SQIVND (reference sequence). For the CDR3, the DNA is TGTGCCAGTAGTATGGGGTTTACAGGCTATAGCAATCAGCCCCAGCATTTT. This encodes CASSMGFTGYSNQPQHF.

This chain uses TRBV2 with TRBJ1-5; weak D call: TRBD1 (5 bases). The V end lost 1 base, the J end lost 3 bases, and 16 bases lay between the germline ends. CDR1 is SNHLY, CDR2 FYNNEI, per germline. This CDR3 has 17 residues. The CDR3 DNA reads TGTGCCAGCAGTGAAGGAAGGGGCCGCTTCACCAATCAGCCCCAGCATTTT. Its translation is CASSEGRGRFTNQPQHF. The variable domain in full, with the rest retrieved from reference TRBV2 and TRBJ1-5, is EPEVTQTPSHQVTQMGQEVILRCVPISNHLYFYWYRQILGQKVEFLVSFYNNEISEKSEIFDDQFSVERPDGSNFTLKIRSTKLEDSAMYFCASSEGRGRFTNQPQHFGDGTRLSIL.

This chain links TRBV20-1 with TRBJ2-5; 7 bases are a match to TRBD2. The CDR3 is 13 amino acids. Trimming at V came to 3 bases and at J to 5 bases, leaving 6 bases not matched to a gene. CDR1 is DFQATT and CDR2 is SNEGSKA in the germline V gene (reference sequence). The CDR3 bases are TGCAGTGCTAGTCGTGGGGGAGGGGAGACCCAGTACTTC. Protein sequence: CSASRGGGETQYF.

The rearrangement links TRBV28 to TRBJ1-5; D is uncertain. The V end was cut by 3 bases, the J end by 3 bases, with 9 bases between. The CDR3 totals 14 residues. Germline CDR1 is MDHEN and CDR2 is SYDVKM. For the CDR3, the DNA is TGTGCCAGCAGTTTCCGGGGTTTCAATCAGCCCCAGCATTTT. Protein product: CASSFRGFNQPQHF.

The CDR3 sequence is CASKPPRTGQETQYF. In DNA, the CDR3 is TGTGCCAGCAAACCCCCCCGGACAGGTCAAGAGACCCAGTACTTC. V is TRBV6-6 and J is TRBJ2-5, with 7 bases fitting TRBD1. The CDR3 contains 15 residues. The germline CDR1 and CDR2 sequences are MNHNY and SVGAGI (reference sequence). V lost 7 bases and J lost 2; bases outside the gene matches: 10.

This clone was recorded only once. CDR3 coding DNA: TGCGCCAGCAGAGTCCGGGTTGGAGAGACCCAGTACTTC. It codes for CASRVRVGETQYF. This rearrangement joins TRBV5-1 to TRBJ2-5; D remains unclear. This CDR3 has 13 residues. V lost 5 bases, J lost 4 bases, and 12 bases lay in between. The germline V gene encodes CDR1 SGHRS and CDR2 YFSETQ.

V usage is TRBV30 and J usage is TRBJ1-3; 9 nucleotides align to TRBD1. V shed 4 bases and J 6 bases; nucleotides not matched to a gene: 7. Germline CDR1 reads GTSNPN; CDR2 reads SVGIG (reference sequence). CDR3 length: 14 residues. CDR3 sequence: CAWNRGLVENTIYF. CDR3 in DNA: TGTGCCTGGAACAGGGGGCTGGTTGAAAACACCATATATTTT.

The chain uses TRBV18 and TRBJ2-3, with 14 bases fitting TRBD2. Germline V gives CDR1 KGHSH, CDR2 LQKENI. The CDR3 extends over 19 amino acids. J gave up 0 bases and V 1 base, and 6 bases lay outside the gene matches. For the CDR3, the DNA is TGTGCCAGCTCACCACTCGGGACTAGCGGGGGAACTAGCACAGATACGCAGTATTTT. Its protein is CASSPLGTSGGTSTDTQYF.

This chain connects TRBV9 to TRBJ1-3; D is uncertain. This CDR3 is 12 amino acids long. The V gene's germline CDR1 is SGDLS and CDR2 YYNGEE. The V and J ends lost 5 bases and 8 bases respectively, with 11 bases between them. CDR3 in amino acids: CASSPAGDTIYF. Written as DNA, the CDR3 is TGTGCCAGCAGTCCCGCCGGGGACACCATATATTTT.

The CDR3 bases are TGCGCCAGCAGCTTGGATGATAGCGGGTACACGCAGTATTTT. This gives the protein CASSLDDSGYTQYF. V gene TRBV5-1 combines with J gene TRBJ2-3, with TRBD2 identical over 7 bases. Germline CDR1 SGHRS, CDR2 YFSETQ. The CDR3 loop spans 14 amino acids. V shed 0 bases and J 9 bases; nucleotides not matched to a gene: 7.

The chain recombines TRBV2 with TRBJ1-2; D remains unclear. Germline-derived CDR1 and CDR2 are SNHLY and FYNNEI. CDR3 length equals 14 residues. V lost 3 bases to trimming and J lost 5 bases, with 13 bases between them. In DNA, the CDR3 is TGTGCCAGCAGTGACACCCAAACTATATATGGCTACACCTTC. Amino acid sequence: CASSDTQTIYGYTF.

The chain is built from TRBV4-2 and TRBJ2-7, with D possibly TRBD1 on 7 matching bases. Trimming pared 0 bases from V and 6 bases from J, leaving 18 bases between. Germline V lookup: CDR1 LGHNA, CDR2 YNFKEQ. The CDR3 sequence is 16 residues long. In nucleotides, the CDR3 is TGTGCCAGCAGCCAAGATAGGAGGGGGCCGGAAGGCGAGCAGTACTTC. Translating it yields CASSQDRRGPEGEQYF.

This clone was picked up a small number of times. This chain connects TRBV6-5 to TRBJ1-6; possible D gene TRBD1, 6 bases. This CDR3 region has 13 residues. Trimming took 2 bases from V and 11 from J, leaving 10 bases between them. Germline V gene data show CDR1 as MNHEY and CDR2 as SVGAGI. This CDR3 reads CASSYPGETPLHF. The DNA for the CDR3 is TGTGCCAGCAGTTACCCAGGGGAGACACCCCTCCACTTT.

The chain recombines TRBV7-6 with TRBJ2-1; 9 bases match TRBD1. This CDR3 contains 16 residues. V was pared by 0 bases and J by 0 bases, with 0 bases of the junction left unmatched. Germline CDR1 SGHVS, CDR2 FNYEAQ. CDR3 in DNA: TGTGCCAGCAGCTTAGCGGGACAGGGCTCCTACAATGAGCAGTTCTTC. It codes for CASSLAGQGSYNEQFF.

This chain joins TRBV30 and TRBJ1-6; 7 bases align to TRBD1. Germline V gene data show CDR1 as GTSNPN and CDR2 as SVGIG (reference sequence). V dropped 0 bases and J dropped 10; count of bases not matched to a gene: 6. This CDR3 has 14 amino acids. The CDR3 DNA is TGTGCCTGGAGTGTACAACAGGGGCAATCACCCCTCCACTTT. As protein: CAWSVQQGQSPLHF.

This sequence joins TRBV28 and TRBJ2-6; 7 bases are a match to TRBD1. With 5 bases clipped from V and 4 bases from J, the junction kept 5 bases outside the gene matches. The CDR3 totals 15 residues. Germline V CDR1 and CDR2: MDHEN, SYDVKM. The CDR3 is CASSTTGVGANVLTF. In nucleotides, the CDR3 is TGTGCCAGCAGTACCACAGGGGTAGGGGCCAACGTCCTGACTTTC.

The V and J genes are TRBV2 and TRBJ1-6; 8 bases are a match to TRBD1. Germline values: CDR1 SNHLY, CDR2 FYNNEI. This CDR3 region has 15 residues. The junction had 11 bases not matched to a gene; V was cut back by 6 bases and J by 10 bases. The CDR3 spells CASSDVGQGGSPLHF. In DNA form, the CDR3 reads TGTGCCAGCAGCGATGTAGGACAGGGTGGATCACCCCTCCACTTT.

This clone appeared a few times. This sequence joins TRBV12-3 or TRBV12-4 and TRBJ2-7, with a possible D match to TRBD1 (6 bases). The CDR3 contains 13 residues. V was trimmed by 0 bases and J by 5 bases, leaving 8 bases between them. CDR3 coding DNA: TGTGCCAGCAGTTTAGCGAGGGGGAACGAGCAGTACTTC. The encoded protein is CASSLARGNEQYF.

The rearrangement joins TRBV23-1 to TRBJ2-3, with a weak D call TRBD1 (5 bases). TRBV23-1 is filed as an ORF, its function uncertain. Trimming stripped 2 bases from V and 4 bases from J, with 13 bases between. The CDR3 loop spans 15 amino acids. CDR3 protein: CASSQRSRGSDTQYF. Here the CDR3 DNA reads TGCGCCAGCAGTCAACGAAGTAGGGGCTCAGATACGCAGTATTTT.